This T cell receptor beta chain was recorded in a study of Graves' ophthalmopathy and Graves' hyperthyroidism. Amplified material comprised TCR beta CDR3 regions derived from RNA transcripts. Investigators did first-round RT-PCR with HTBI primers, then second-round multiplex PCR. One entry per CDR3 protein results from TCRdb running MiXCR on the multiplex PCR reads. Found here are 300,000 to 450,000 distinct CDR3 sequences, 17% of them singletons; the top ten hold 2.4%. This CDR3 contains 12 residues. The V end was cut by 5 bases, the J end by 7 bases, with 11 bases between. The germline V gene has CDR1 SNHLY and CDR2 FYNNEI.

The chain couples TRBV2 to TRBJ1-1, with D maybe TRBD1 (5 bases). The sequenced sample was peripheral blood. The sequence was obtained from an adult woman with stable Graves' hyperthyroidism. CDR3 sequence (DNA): TGTGCCAGCAGTTGGACATCGAATGAAGCTTTCTTT. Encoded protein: CASSWTSNEAFF. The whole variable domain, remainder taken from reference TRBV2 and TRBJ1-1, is EPEVTQTPSHQVTQMGQEVILRCVPISNHLYFYWYRQILGQKVEFLVSFYNNEISEKSEIFDDQFSVERPDGSNFTLKIRSTKLEDSAMYFCASSWTSNEAFFGQGTRLTVV.